This TCR beta chain derives from a study of cytotoxic CD8 clonotypes in ibrutinib-treated CLL (dated by TCRdb to about 2021). Context from the whole study: The cohort had ten to twelve relapsed/refractory and around 16 treatment-naive patients; some 17 were IGHV unmutated. Cryopreserved peripheral blood mononuclear cells were obtained before treatment, at response, and at either sustained remission or disease progression. Samples at response were collected after a median of approximately twelve months of treatment, with a range of 6 to 36 months. Partial responses were observed in about 24 patients and complete responses in 2; after a median follow-up of 68 months, remission was maintained in about 15 patients and progression was observed in approximately twelve. Every remission and progressive disease sample was obtained while ibrutinib was still being received by the patients. Longitudinal samples were obtainable from about 30% of the roughly 90 participants in the trial. Samples averaged about 260,000 productive templates and tens of thousands of productive rearrangements.

V sheds 7 bases and J sheds 1 base, leaving 13 bases between their ends. There are 14 amino acids in the CDR3, from cysteine to phenylalanine inclusive. Of the read, only the CDR3 DNA is kept; its 42 bases are in frame from base 1. Per the germline V gene, LGHNT is the CDR1 and FRNRAP is the CDR2. Details on this clone: It lacks a known antigen. Per-base qualities were not stored, and no clone one base away is much larger.

Read against the paper, the sample's time point label means: 20 to 30 months on ibrutinib. For TCR beta library preparation, roughly 2.2 micrograms of genomic DNA was extracted from cryopreserved PBMCs. Longitudinal blood samples from CLL patients receiving ibrutinib monotherapy were subjected to high-throughput TCR beta sequencing. The patients took part in an open-label, single-center phase 2 trial of ibrutinib monotherapy. Summary of the overall study and its limitations: Public clonotypes were rare and either contracted or stayed stable during treatment, and the rise in clonality at ibrutinib response reflected the expansion of private clonotypes. At baseline, clonality was higher than in age-matched healthy donors and showed a strong correlation with circulating CD8+ T-cell counts. Clonality increased at ibrutinib response, stayed stable in sustained remission, and fell back toward baseline at progression. Sustained-remission and progressing patients did not have matched sampling times, and lymph node repertoires were not examined.

Each clonotype received, on average, approximately 9.9x coverage in deep resolution sequencing performed on a MiSeq, where the target depth lay between 1 in 1 million and 1 in 200,000 T cells. TCR beta libraries were generated with the immunoSEQ hsTCRB Kit. The paper's processing steps were these. Data were analyzed with ImmunoSEQ Data Assistant and ImmunoSEQ Analyzer, with V, D and J genes assigned per IMGT definitions. Clonality, which ranges from 0 to 1, was calculated by subtracting the normalized Shannon entropy of productive rearrangement frequencies from one. Only overrepresented clonotypes making up at least 0.05% of each patient's repertoire were included in the public clonotype analysis. Fewer than 15 repertoires from age-matched healthy donors, obtained from immuneACCESS, served as clonality controls. Entries here come from immuneACCESS through TCRdb and include only in-frame sequences with V and J called. Some clones fail to appear in such tables; in the studies checked, an unresolved V gene covers under half of the shortfall, and the cause of the remainder is unknown. V and J calls plus clone size are reproduced from that table; the DNA served to infer D and trimming. The sample table contains a few hundred thousand clones; only one count was recorded for under 75% of them. The top ten constitute 15% to 19% of the sample.

The starting material was PBMCs, obtained after 24 months of ibrutinib treatment. The chain links TRBV12-5 with TRBJ1-1; the best D guess is TRBD1, with 5 bases matching. This receptor was identified in a human donor with chronic lymphocytic leukemia. The CDR3 sequence is CASAPWGKNTEAFF. At the DNA level, the sequence is TGTGCTAGTGCCCCCTGGGGGAAGAACACTGAAGCTTTCTTT.